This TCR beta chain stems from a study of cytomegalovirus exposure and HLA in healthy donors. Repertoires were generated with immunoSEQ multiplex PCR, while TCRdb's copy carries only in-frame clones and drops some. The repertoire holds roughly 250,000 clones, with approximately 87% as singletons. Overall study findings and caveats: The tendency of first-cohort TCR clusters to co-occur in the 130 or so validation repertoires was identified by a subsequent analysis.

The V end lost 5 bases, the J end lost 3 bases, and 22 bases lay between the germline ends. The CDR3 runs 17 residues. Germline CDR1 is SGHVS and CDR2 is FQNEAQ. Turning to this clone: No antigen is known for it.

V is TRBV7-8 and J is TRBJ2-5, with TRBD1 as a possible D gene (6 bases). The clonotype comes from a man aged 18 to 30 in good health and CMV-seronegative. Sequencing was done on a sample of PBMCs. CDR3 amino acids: CASSLLRGRRVEETQYF. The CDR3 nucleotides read TGTGCCAGCAGCCTTCTCAGGGGCAGAAGGGTAGAAGAGACCCAGTACTTC. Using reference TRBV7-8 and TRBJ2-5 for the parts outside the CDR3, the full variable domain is GAGVSQSPRYKVAKRGQDVALRCDPISGHVSLFWYQQALGQGPEFLTYFQNEAQLDKSGLPSDRFFAERPEGSVSTLKIQRTQQEDSAVYLCASSLLRGRRVEETQYFGPGTRLLVL.